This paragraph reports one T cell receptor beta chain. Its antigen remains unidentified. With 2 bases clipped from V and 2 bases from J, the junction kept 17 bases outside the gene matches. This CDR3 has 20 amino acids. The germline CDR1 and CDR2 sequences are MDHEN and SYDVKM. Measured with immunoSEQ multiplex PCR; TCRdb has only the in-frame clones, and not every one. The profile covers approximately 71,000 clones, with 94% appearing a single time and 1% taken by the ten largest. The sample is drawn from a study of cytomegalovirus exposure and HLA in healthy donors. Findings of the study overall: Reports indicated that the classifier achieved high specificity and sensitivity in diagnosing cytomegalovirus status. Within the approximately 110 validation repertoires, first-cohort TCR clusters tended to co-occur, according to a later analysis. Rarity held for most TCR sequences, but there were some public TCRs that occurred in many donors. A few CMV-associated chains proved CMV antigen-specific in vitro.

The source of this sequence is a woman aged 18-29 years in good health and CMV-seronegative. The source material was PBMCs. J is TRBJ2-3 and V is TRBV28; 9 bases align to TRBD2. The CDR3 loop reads CASSLEERSTSGGPTDTQYF. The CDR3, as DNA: TGTGCCAGCAGTTTAGAGGAGAGATCGACTAGCGGAGGCCCCACAGATACGCAGTATTTT.